This T cell receptor beta chain was sequenced during a study of blood T cell repertoires in COVID-19. Study overall: Researchers got acute and convalescent COVID-19 samples from the United States, Italy and Spain. PBMCs, B-cell-depleted T cells, or T cells were the source of the cDNA or gDNA that made up the material.

This clone occurred once. In the original processing: It was from reference gene primer amplification that nucleated cell counts were estimated. Using immunoSEQ multiplex PCR, the repertoire was profiled, and TCRdb retains in-frame clones only, with some absent. V and J calls and clone size are copied from that table; D and trimming were computed from the DNA. The sample lists 250,000 to 350,000 clones, about 89% occurring once. During active infection, Seattle patients enrolled and were then monitored through disease. The CDR3 runs to 14 residues. Trimming removed 0 bases from V and 3 bases from J, with 8 bases in between. Per germline, CDR1 MNHEY and CDR2 SMNVEV (reference sequence).

What was sequenced was peripheral blood. This receptor was obtained from a woman in her twenties or thirties with COVID-19, enrolled during active disease. The chain employs TRBV27 and TRBJ2-5; D uncertain. DNA for the CDR3: TGTGCCAGCAGTTTATCGGAGAAGGAAGAGACCCAGTACTTC. Its protein is CASSLSEKEETQYF.